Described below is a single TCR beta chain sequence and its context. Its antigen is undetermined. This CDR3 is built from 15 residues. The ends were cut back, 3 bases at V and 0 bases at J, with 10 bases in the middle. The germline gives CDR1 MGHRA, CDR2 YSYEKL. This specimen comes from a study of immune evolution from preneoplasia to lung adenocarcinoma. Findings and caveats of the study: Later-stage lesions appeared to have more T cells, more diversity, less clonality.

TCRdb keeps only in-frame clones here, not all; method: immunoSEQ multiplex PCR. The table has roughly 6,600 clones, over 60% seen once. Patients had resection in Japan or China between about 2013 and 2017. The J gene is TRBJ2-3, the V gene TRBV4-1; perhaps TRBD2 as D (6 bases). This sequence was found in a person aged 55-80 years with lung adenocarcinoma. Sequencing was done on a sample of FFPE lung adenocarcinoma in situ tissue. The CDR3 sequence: CASSHLASSTDTQYF. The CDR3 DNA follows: TGCGCCAGCAGCCACCTAGCGTCTAGCACAGATACGCAGTATTTT.